Sequencing of this T cell receptor beta chain was carried out in a study of identical twins. Study results and limitations: Fewer insertions were carried by abundant cord blood beta clonotypes, but none was seen in memory repertoires.

Template switching introduced a universal primer site, and the cDNA bore unique molecular identifiers. TCRdb re-analysed the 5' RACE reads in MiXCR, keeping a single row per CDR3 protein. The table has 700,000 or so distinct CDR3 sequences, roughly 8% seen once. This clonotype was picked up a small number of times. No antigen is known for it. This sample also belongs to another study, concerning yellow fever vaccine responses in identical twins.

Specimen: PBMCs. This sequence was found in a woman younger than 30 in good health.

The CDR3 region is CASSEYQRTSVPLRQFF. In DNA form, the CDR3 reads TGTGCCAGCAGTGAATACCAACGGACTAGCGTTCCTCTACGGCAGTTCTTC. The chain has TRBV25-1 and TRBJ2-1; 9 bases align to TRBD2. Germline V gene sequence: CDR1 MGHDK, CDR2 SYGVNS. This CDR3 is built from 17 residues. With 0 bases clipped from V and 12 bases from J, the junction kept 15 bases outside the gene matches.